Below are 8 T cell receptor beta chains sequenced from a single sample in a study of blood T cells in healthy people across ages. The second PCR ran roughly 6 to 11 cycles with a sample-barcoded 5' primer and J-beta primers. MiXCR, run by TCRdb on the 5' RACE reads, gives a single entry per CDR3 protein. The repertoire holds about 1 million distinct CDR3 sequences, 20% to 25% seen once, with 0.65% to 0.75% in the top ten. A further study also used this sample, focusing on T cells of mothers and their children.

The sample taken for sequencing was blood. The receptors stem from a girl aged 2 to 10 in good health.

A few counts support this clonotype. The chain is built from TRBV7-9 and TRBJ1-4; a weak D match, TRBD1 (5 bases). Germline-derived CDR1 and CDR2 are SEHNR and FQNEAQ (reference sequence). The CDR3 loop spans 13 amino acids. V lost 5 bases, J lost 8 bases, and 12 bases lay in between. Written as DNA, the CDR3 is TGTGCCAGCAGCCCTAGGGGCTGGGAAAAACTGTTTTTT. Amino acid sequence: CASSPRGWEKLFF. Together with reference TRBV7-9 and TRBJ1-4, the CDR3 gives the full variable domain: DTGVSQNPRHKITKRGQNVTFRCDPISEHNRLYWYRQTLGQGPEFLTYFQNEAQLEKSRLLSDRFSAERPKGSFSTLEIQRTEQGDSAMYLCASSPRGWEKLFFGSGTQLSVL.

V is TRBV9 and J is TRBJ1-3; D perhaps matches TRBD1 (5 bases). V lost 4 bases to trimming and J lost 1 base, with 15 bases between them. This CDR3 region has 16 residues. CDR1 and CDR2 (germline): SGDLS, YYNGEE. CDR3 DNA: TGTGCCAGCAGCCCCCAAGGCAGGGAGTCTGGAAACACCATATATTTT. It translates to CASSPQGRESGNTIYF.

In its sample, this clonotype was seen a few times. This sequence joins TRBV2 and TRBJ2-5; 8 nucleotides match TRBD2. In germline, CDR1 is SNHLY, CDR2 FYNNEI. V was clipped by 2 bases and J by 4 bases; unmatched bases: 3. The CDR3 has 14 amino acids. DNA of the CDR3: TGTGCCAGCAGTGAATACCGGGGGGGAGAGACCCAGTACTTC. Its translation: CASSEYRGGETQYF.

This clonotype was seen more than once but under ten times. This chain links TRBV29-1 with TRBJ1-4; 7 bases are a match to TRBD1. This CDR3 contains 14 residues. With 7 bases clipped from V and 5 bases from J, the junction kept 10 bases outside the gene matches. CDR1 is SQVTM, CDR2 ANQGSEA, per germline. The CDR3 loop is CSGASGGGNEKLFF. CDR3 nucleotide sequence: TGCAGCGGGGCCTCAGGGGGTGGGAATGAAAAACTGTTTTTT.

The chain has TRBV24-1 and TRBJ2-2, with a possible D match to TRBD1 (6 bases). This CDR3 region has 16 residues. With 7 bases removed from V and 3 bases from J, the gap between germline ends came to 17 bases. Per germline, CDR1 KGHDR and CDR2 SFDVKD. CDR3 protein: CATSAQGLGDTGELFF. The CDR3 nucleotides read TGTGCCACCAGCGCCCAGGGGTTGGGGGACACCGGGGAGCTGTTTTTT.

The chain combines TRBV3-1 with TRBJ2-5, with a possible D match to TRBD2 (6 bases). V was shortened by 3 bases and J by 2 bases, with 13 bases between the two germline ends. CDR3 length equals 15 residues. The germline gives CDR1 LGHDT, CDR2 YNNKEL (reference sequence). As DNA, the CDR3 is TGTGCCAGCAGCCAGCCCCCTAGCGAGCAAGAGACCCAGTACTTC. As protein: CASSQPPSEQETQYF.

The J gene is TRBJ2-1, the V gene TRBV7-3, with D perhaps TRBD2 (5 bases). This CDR3 spans 15 amino acids. CDR1 is SGHTA and CDR2 is FQGTGA in the germline V gene. V was cut by 4 bases and J by 4 bases, with 14 bases left in between. CDR3 nucleotide sequence: TGTGCCAGCAGCTCCCTAGCCGTGGTGTACAATGAGCAGTTCTTC. It is translated as CASSSLAVVYNEQFF. Using reference TRBV7-3 and TRBJ2-1 for the parts outside the CDR3, the full variable domain is GAGVSQTPSNKVTEKGKYVELRCDPISGHTALYWYRQSLGQGPEFLIYFQGTGAADDSGLPNDRFFAVRPEGSVSTLKIQRTERGDSAVYLCASSSLAVVYNEQFFGPGTRLTVL.

This sequence joins TRBV2 and TRBJ2-1; no clear D gene. CDR1 is SNHLY, CDR2 FYNNEI, per germline. The length of the CDR3 is 13 residues. Trimming pared 7 bases from V and 7 bases from J, leaving 14 bases between. CDR3 residues: CASKEVNRNEQFF. CDR3 sequence (DNA): TGTGCCAGCAAAGAAGTCAATCGGAATGAGCAGTTCTTC. Using reference TRBV2 and TRBJ2-1 for the parts outside the CDR3, the full variable domain is EPEVTQTPSHQVTQMGQEVILRCVPISNHLYFYWYRQILGQKVEFLVSFYNNEISEKSEIFDDQFSVERPDGSNFTLKIRSTKLEDSAMYFCASKEVNRNEQFFGPGTRLTVL.